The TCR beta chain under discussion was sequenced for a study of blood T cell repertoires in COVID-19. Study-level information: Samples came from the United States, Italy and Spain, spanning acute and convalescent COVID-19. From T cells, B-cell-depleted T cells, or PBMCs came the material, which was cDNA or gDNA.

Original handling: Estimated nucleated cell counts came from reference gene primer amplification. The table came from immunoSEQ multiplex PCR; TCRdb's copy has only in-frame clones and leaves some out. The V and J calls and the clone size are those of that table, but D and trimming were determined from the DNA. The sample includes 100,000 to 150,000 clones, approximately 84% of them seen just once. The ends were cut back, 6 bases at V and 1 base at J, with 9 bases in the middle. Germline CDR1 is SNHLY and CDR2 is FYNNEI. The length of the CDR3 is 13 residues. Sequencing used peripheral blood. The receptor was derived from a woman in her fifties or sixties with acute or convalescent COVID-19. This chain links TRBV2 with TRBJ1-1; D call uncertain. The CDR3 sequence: CASSWAENTEAFF. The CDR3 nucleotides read TGTGCCAGCAGCTGGGCCGAGAACACTGAAGCTTTCTTT. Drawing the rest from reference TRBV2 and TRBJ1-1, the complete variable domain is EPEVTQTPSHQVTQMGQEVILRCVPISNHLYFYWYRQILGQKVEFLVSFYNNEISEKSEIFDDQFSVERPDGSNFTLKIRSTKLEDSAMYFCASSWAENTEAFFGQGTRLTVV.